These 8 T cell receptor beta chains originate from one sample sequenced in a study of cytomegalovirus exposure and HLA in healthy donors. It was with 60 Vbeta and 13 Jbeta primers that the PCR ran. The data were produced by immunoSEQ multiplex PCR, yet TCRdb's version contains in-frame clones alone and is incomplete. The sample holds roughly 230,000 clones, more than 75% seen once. The specimen sequenced was PBMCs. The receptor set was obtained from a girl aged 2 to 9 in good health and CMV-seronegative.

This chain uses TRBV6-6 with TRBJ1-2, with D unresolved. The CDR3 is 15 amino acids. V was trimmed by 3 bases and J by 1 base, leaving 12 bases between them. The germline gives CDR1 MNHNY, CDR2 SVGAGI (reference sequence). The DNA of the CDR3 is TGTGCCAGCAGTTATGGAGAGAGCGATAACTATGGCTACACCTTC. Translation: CASSYGESDNYGYTF.

DNA of the CDR3: TGTGCCAGCAGCCATCGGGGGTCGGGGGACAGTTCACCCCTCCACTTT. Translating it yields CASSHRGSGDSSPLHF. The chain carries TRBV14 and TRBJ1-6; 7 nucleotides match TRBD1. V gave up 3 bases and J gave up 9 bases; unmatched junction bases: 11. CDR1 and CDR2 from the germline V gene are SGHDN and FVKESK. The CDR3 consists of 16 residues.

The chain recombines TRBV19 with TRBJ2-7, with D possibly being TRBD1 (5 bases). Germline CDR1 is LNHDA and CDR2 is SQIVND (reference sequence). There are 15 residues in the CDR3. V was shortened by 6 bases and J by 3 bases, with 18 bases between the two germline ends. CDR3 sequence reads: CASSNPRQLVYEQYF. The CDR3 nucleotides are TGTGCCAGTAGCAATCCCCGACAGCTAGTCTACGAGCAGTACTTC.

This rearrangement joins TRBV6-1 to TRBJ2-1; D is perhaps TRBD2 (5 bases). Germline V CDR1 and CDR2: MNHNS, SASEGT. This CDR3 has 12 residues. Deletions cut 11 bases from V and 7 bases from J, with 15 bases between. The CDR3 DNA follows: TGTGCCCTCTCACTAGTCTGGAATGAGCAGTTCTTC. It codes for CALSLVWNEQFF.

This clone has more than one count but fewer than ten. The V gene is TRBV6-1, the J gene TRBJ2-2; 10 bases are a match to TRBD2. V shed 1 base and J 3 bases; nucleotides not matched to a gene: 2. CDR1 is MNHNS and CDR2 is SASEGT in the germline V gene. The CDR3 covers 16 residues. CDR3 in amino acids: CASSEVLAGDTGELFF. The DNA of the CDR3 is TGTGCCAGCAGTGAAGTCCTAGCGGGAGACACCGGGGAGCTGTTTTTT.

The chain couples TRBV6-5 to TRBJ1-2; a weak D match, TRBD1 (6 bases). Germline CDR1 is MNHEY and CDR2 is SVGAGI. Trimming stripped 6 bases from V and 3 bases from J, with 14 bases between. This CDR3 is built from 14 residues. CDR3 in DNA: TGTGCCAGCAGGATACAGGCAGGGGACTATGGCTACACCTTC. Amino acids: CASRIQAGDYGYTF.

The chain joins TRBV5-1 to TRBJ2-7; D remains unclear. This CDR3 has 14 amino acids. V dropped 0 bases and J dropped 0 bases, with 7 bases sitting between them. Germline values: CDR1 SGHRS, CDR2 YFSETQ. The CDR3 here is CASSLGATSYEQYF. The CDR3 bases are TGCGCCAGCAGCTTGGGGGCAACCTCCTACGAGCAGTACTTC.

The table lists this clone with a few counts. The rearrangement links TRBV6-6 to TRBJ1-2, with D unresolved. Germline V gene data show CDR1 as MNHNY and CDR2 as SVGAGI (reference sequence). The CDR3 runs to 14 residues. V lost 3 bases and J 2 bases, leaving 10 bases between the germline ends. The CDR3 loop reads CASSYYGQNYGYTF. CDR3 nucleotide sequence: TGTGCCAGCAGTTATTATGGGCAGAACTATGGCTACACCTTC.